This T cell receptor (beta chain) was retrieved from a study of identical twins. This CDR3 is 13 amino acids long. Trimming shortened V by 4 bases and J by 1 base, and 7 bases separated the two germline ends. Germline lookup yields CDR1 KGHSH and CDR2 LQKENI. Template switching created a universal primer site, and the cDNA included unique molecular identifiers. TCRdb re-derived calls from the 5' RACE reads in MiXCR, one entry per CDR3 protein. The sample includes 150,000 or so distinct CDR3 sequences, approximately 3.5% seen only once; the top ten take around 8.1%. This clonotype came up many times. Its matching antigen is unknown. The study's findings and limits: Abundant cord blood beta clonotypes carried fewer insertions; memory repertoires showed none. For zero-insertion analyses, partial confounding could come from invariant MAIT and iNKT cells.

The sample comprised memory T cells sorted from blood. V is TRBV18 and J is TRBJ1-1; no reliable D call. This TCR was recovered from a young man in good health. The CDR3 spells CASSQQPNTEAFF. CDR3 in DNA: TGTGCCAGCTCACAACAGCCGAACACTGAAGCTTTCTTT. Full variable domain (remainder filled in from reference TRBV18 and TRBJ1-1): NAGVMQNPRHLVRRRGQEARLRCSPMKGHSHVYWYRQLPEEGLKFMVYLQKENIIDESGMPKERFSAEFPKEGPSILRIQQVVRGDSAAYFCASSQQPNTEAFFGQGTRLTVV.